These 31 T cell receptor beta chains were all obtained from the same sample, sequenced in a study of blood T cell repertoires in COVID-19. The data were produced by immunoSEQ multiplex PCR, yet TCRdb's version contains in-frame clones alone and is incomplete. The sample records about 250,000 clones, 85% to 90% being singletons. Material for sequencing was PBMCs or T cells enriched from blood (not recorded which). The receptors here all came from a man between 40 and 49 years old who had recovered from COVID-19.

The V gene is TRBV7-2, the J gene TRBJ2-1, with 13 bases that match TRBD2. From germline, CDR1 is SGHTA and CDR2 FQGNSA. There are 16 residues in the CDR3. Trimming removed 3 bases from V and 5 bases from J; junction bases left unmatched: 4. The CDR3 DNA reads TGTGCCAGCAGCTTGCTGGGACTAGCGGGAAACAATGAGCAGTTCTTC. Translating it yields CASSLLGLAGNNEQFF.

The gene calls are TRBV6-5 and TRBJ2-7; 8 bases map to TRBD2. The length of the CDR3 is 14 residues. V shed 4 bases, J shed 5 bases, and the junction held 7 bases outside the gene matches. Germline V CDR1 and CDR2: MNHEY, SVGAGI. This CDR3 reads CASSFAAGAHEQYF. CDR3 in DNA: TGTGCCAGCAGTTTCGCAGCGGGAGCCCACGAGCAGTACTTC.

CDR3 loop: CSVEILAGVRNEQFF. CDR3 DNA: TGCAGCGTTGAAATACTAGCGGGAGTTCGAAATGAGCAGTTCTTC. The rearrangement uses TRBV29-1 and TRBJ2-1; 11 bases are shared with TRBD2. J lost 7 bases, V lost 2 bases, and 7 bases had no gene match. This CDR3 has 15 residues. CDR1 and CDR2 from the germline V gene are SQVTM and ANQGSEA.

The chain has TRBV19 and TRBJ1-1; TRBD1 might be the D (5 bases). CDR3 size: 15 residues. Trimming took off 2 bases at V and 4 bases at J, with 14 bases between the two ends. In germline, CDR1 is LNHDA, CDR2 SQIVND (reference sequence). This CDR3 is CASSIYGGGSTEAFF. The CDR3 coding sequence is TGTGCCAGTAGTATATATGGGGGAGGAAGCACTGAAGCTTTCTTT.

The rearrangement joins TRBV29-1 to TRBJ2-2; a weak D match, TRBD2 (6 bases). The CDR3 sequence is 15 residues long. V was pared by 7 bases and J by 6 bases, with 21 bases between. Germline V gives CDR1 SQVTM, CDR2 ANQGSEA. The CDR3 DNA is TGCAGCGGTGGCCGGGGCGGGGCGCGAGCCGGGGAGCTGTTTTTT. Its translation: CSGGRGGARAGELFF.

The CDR3 coding sequence is TGCGCCAGCAGCCAAGATGGGACTGCCTATGGCTACACCTTC. The encoded protein is CASSQDGTAYGYTF. The rearrangement joins TRBV4-1 to TRBJ1-2; weak D call: TRBD1 (5 bases). Trimming left V 0 bases short and J 4 bases short, with 9 bases between. Germline CDR1 is MGHRA and CDR2 is YSYEKL. The CDR3 has 14 residues.

The V call is TRBV6-5, the J call TRBJ2-1; TRBD2 matches at 7 bases. Germline trimming cut 6 bases from V and 6 bases from J; bases unmatched to any gene: 8. CDR1 and CDR2 from the germline V gene are MNHEY and SVGAGI. The CDR3 is made up of 14 amino acids. CDR3: CASSPRGVSNEQFF. In nucleotides, the CDR3 is TGTGCCAGCAGCCCCCGGGGGGTGAGCAATGAGCAGTTCTTC.

The V gene is TRBV7-3, the J gene TRBJ2-5, with a possible D match to TRBD2 (6 bases). The CDR3 consists of 14 residues. Trimming stripped 2 bases from V and 1 base from J, with 8 bases between. CDR1 and CDR2 from the germline V gene are SGHTA and FQGTGA. The CDR3 nucleotides read TGTGCCAGCAGCTTACAGGAGGGCCAAGAGACCCAGTACTTC. This translates into CASSLQEGQETQYF.

The gene calls are TRBV24-1 and TRBJ2-2; 12 bases are shared with TRBD1. V trimming: 3 bases; J trimming: 3 bases; junction bases outside the gene matches: 7. From germline, CDR1 is KGHDR and CDR2 SFDVKD. CDR3 size: 18 residues. CDR3: CATSDHRDRGLDTGELFF. CDR3 DNA: TGTGCCACCAGTGATCACCGGGACAGGGGGCTAGACACCGGGGAGCTGTTTTTT.

The chain combines TRBV4-1 with TRBJ1-2, with TRBD1 matching 7 bases. V was pared by 0 bases and J by 6 bases, with 7 bases of the junction left unmatched. This CDR3 is 15 amino acids long. CDR1 is MGHRA, CDR2 YSYEKL, per germline. CDR3 loop: CASSQETRGFDGYTF. The CDR3 region has the DNA TGCGCCAGCAGCCAAGAGACCAGGGGGTTCGATGGCTACACCTTC.

There are a few counts of this clone. The J gene is TRBJ1-1, the V gene TRBV7-6; the match to TRBD1 covers 10 bases. The CDR3 is 15 amino acids. Germline V gene sequence: CDR1 SGHVS, CDR2 FNYEAQ. Losses at the gene ends were 1 base for V and 6 bases for J; bases not matched to a gene: 5. The CDR3 sequence: CASSLGDRGGAEAFF. The CDR3 DNA reads TGTGCCAGCAGCTTAGGGGACAGGGGTGGTGCTGAAGCTTTCTTT.

The chain is built from TRBV19 and TRBJ1-5; 9 bases fit TRBD1. Germline V gene lookup returns CDR1 LNHDA and CDR2 SQIVND (reference sequence). The CDR3 consists of 16 residues. Germline trimming cut 5 bases from V and 4 bases from J; bases unmatched to any gene: 9. The CDR3 DNA follows: TGTGCCAGTAGTGAGTTTCCGGACAGGGGTAATCAGCCCCAGCATTTT. Translating gives CASSEFPDRGNQPQHF.

J is TRBJ1-1 and V is TRBV7-9; 7 nucleotides agree with TRBD1. The V segment lost 5 bases and the J segment 4 bases; nucleotides outside the gene matches: 4. The CDR3 contains 13 residues. CDR1 and CDR2 (germline): SEHNR, FQNEAQ (reference sequence). CDR3 region: CASSPGGITEAFF. The CDR3 coding sequence is TGTGCCAGCAGCCCAGGGGGAATCACTGAAGCTTTCTTT. The full variable domain, completed using reference TRBV7-9 and TRBJ1-1, is DTGVSQNPRHKITKRGQNVTFRCDPISEHNRLYWYRQTLGQGPEFLTYFQNEAQLEKSRLLSDRFSAERPKGSFSTLEIQRTEQGDSAMYLCASSPGGITEAFFGQGTRLTVV.

This clone was found a few times. The chain has TRBV18 and TRBJ1-1, with D possibly being TRBD1 (5 bases). CDR1 and CDR2 from the germline V gene are KGHSH and LQKENI. V lost 0 bases to trimming and J lost 1 base, with 15 bases between them. This CDR3 contains 17 residues. The CDR3 loop reads CASSPPGLSGGNTEAFF. CDR3 coding DNA: TGTGCCAGCTCACCACCAGGGCTCAGCGGGGGGAACACTGAAGCTTTCTTT.

The chain links TRBV29-1 to TRBJ2-3; no clear D gene. V lost 4 bases to trimming and J lost 2 bases, with 10 bases between them. This CDR3 has 13 residues. The germline CDR1 and CDR2 sequences are SQVTM and ANQGSEA. The CDR3 DNA is TGCAGCGTTGCGAGTGGAGCCACAGATACGCAGTATTTT. Translated, it gives CSVASGATDTQYF.

The chain employs TRBV5-1 and TRBJ2-5; 7 bases map to TRBD1. Germline CDR1 and CDR2: SGHRS and YFSETQ. The CDR3 has 17 amino acids. The V segment lost 4 bases and the J segment 5 bases; nucleotides outside the gene matches: 17. CDR3 nucleotide sequence: TGCGCCAGCAGCCAAGGAAAACAGGGGTTCTTATTTGAGACCCAGTACTTC. Translated, it gives CASSQGKQGFLFETQYF.

This chain uses TRBV5-4 with TRBJ1-1; D gene unclear. Per the germline V gene, CDR1 is SGHNT and CDR2 is YYREEE (reference sequence). The CDR3 sequence is 12 residues long. The V end was cut by 4 bases, the J end by 6 bases, with 10 bases between. CDR3 region: CASSLEASEAFF. The CDR3, as DNA: TGTGCCAGCAGCCTAGAGGCATCTGAAGCTTTCTTT.

The rearrangement joins TRBV14 to TRBJ2-7; 9 bases are a match to TRBD1. In germline, CDR1 is SGHDN, CDR2 FVKESK. Trimming at V came to 1 base and at J to 4 bases, leaving 5 bases not matched to a gene. This CDR3 comprises 15 residues. CDR3 nucleotides: TGTGCCAGCAGCCAAGCACAGGGGGCGCGTTACGAGCAGTACTTC. Its translation is CASSQAQGARYEQYF.

The V gene is TRBV2, the J gene TRBJ1-2, with TRBD1 matching over 9 bases. The trim removed 6 bases at V and 3 bases at J, leaving 5 bases unmatched. The CDR3 has 14 residues. Germline V gene sequence: CDR1 SNHLY, CDR2 FYNNEI. CDR3 sequence reads: CASSVGQGYYGYTF. The CDR3 DNA follows: TGTGCCAGCAGCGTCGGACAGGGGTACTATGGCTACACCTTC.

The chain couples TRBV4-1 to TRBJ1-3, with D possibly matching TRBD1 (6 bases). Trimming took 4 bases from V and 1 from J, leaving 17 bases between them. Germline V gene sequence: CDR1 MGHRA, CDR2 YSYEKL. This CDR3 is built from 17 residues. The CDR3 sequence is CASSRGGIVLSGNTIYF. The CDR3 bases are TGCGCCAGCAGCCGAGGGGGTATTGTTCTTTCTGGAAACACCATATATTTT.

J is TRBJ1-2 and V is TRBV7-2; D is undetermined. The CDR3 totals 13 residues. The V end lost 5 bases, the J end lost 2 bases, and 9 bases lay between the germline ends. From germline, CDR1 is SGHTA and CDR2 FQGNSA. CDR3 loop: CASSHDKNYGYTF. CDR3 DNA sequence: TGTGCCAGCAGCCACGACAAGAACTATGGCTACACCTTC.

This rearrangement joins TRBV19 to TRBJ2-7; 10 bases line up with TRBD1. Germline values: CDR1 LNHDA, CDR2 SQIVND (reference sequence). This CDR3 is built from 14 residues. The junction had 4 bases not matched to a gene; V was cut back by 5 bases and J by 3 bases. In DNA, the CDR3 is TGTGCCAGTAGTGCCCGGGACAGGGGCTACGAGCAGTACTTC. Its protein is CASSARDRGYEQYF.

The DNA of the CDR3 is TGTGCCAGCAGTTACTCCCTCAGGGGGGTCGAAACTGAAGCTTTCTTT. Translation: CASSYSLRGVETEAFF. This chain joins TRBV6-5 and TRBJ1-1, with TRBD1 matching 7 bases. The CDR3 extends over 16 amino acids. The V and J ends lost 0 bases and 5 bases, in that order; junction bases with no gene match: 9. The germline gives CDR1 MNHEY, CDR2 SVGAGI.

This sequence joins TRBV30 and TRBJ2-3; D gene ambiguous. Germline V gene sequence: CDR1 GTSNPN, CDR2 SVGIG (reference sequence). With 2 bases removed from V and 2 bases from J, the gap between germline ends came to 8 bases. The CDR3 is 13 residues long. The CDR3 here is CAWSTSNTDTQYF. CDR3 DNA: TGTGCCTGGAGTACTTCAAACACAGATACGCAGTATTTT.

V and J are TRBV7-2 and TRBJ1-6; D is uncertain. Trimming took off 3 bases at V and 8 bases at J, with 14 bases between the two ends. From germline, CDR1 is SGHTA and CDR2 FQGNSA. This CDR3 is built from 15 residues. In nucleotides, the CDR3 is TGTGCCAGCAGCTTCGGGATTCTGCGTGATTCACCCCTCCACTTT. Its translation: CASSFGILRDSPLHF.

This clone occurred once. The rearrangement joins TRBV13 to TRBJ2-5; 14 bases fit TRBD2. The CDR3 length is 16 residues. Losses at the gene ends were 0 bases for V and 4 bases for J; bases not matched to a gene: 1. CDR1 and CDR2 (germline): PRHDT, FYEKMQ (reference sequence). DNA of the CDR3: TGTGCCAGCAGCTTAGGAGGACTAGCGGGGGGAGAGACCCAGTACTTC. Translated, it gives CASSLGGLAGGETQYF.

The gene calls are TRBV7-8 and TRBJ1-2; D may be TRBD1 (5 bases). V was shortened by 1 base and J by 6 bases, with 12 bases between the two germline ends. Germline V gives CDR1 SGHVS, CDR2 FQNEAQ. There are 14 residues in the CDR3. CDR3 bases: TGTGCCAGCAGCTTAGTTTTGGGGCAGGATGGCTACACCTTC. Amino acids: CASSLVLGQDGYTF.

V usage is TRBV7-2 and J usage is TRBJ1-2; D gene unclear. The length of the CDR3 is 15 residues. Germline CDR1 SGHTA, CDR2 FQGNSA. Trimming removed 5 bases from V and 1 base from J, with 14 bases in between. CDR3 residues: CASSQVVGNNYGYTF. The CDR3 DNA is TGTGCCAGCAGCCAGGTGGTCGGAAATAACTATGGCTACACCTTC.

The chain uses TRBV5-1 and TRBJ1-2; the D is unclear. The CDR3 is 14 amino acids. Germline CDR1 reads SGHRS; CDR2 reads YFSETQ. Trimming removed 0 bases from V and 6 bases from J, with 12 bases in between. CDR3 nucleotide sequence: TGCGCCAGCAGCTTGGCCCTTCCCTTAAATGGCTACACCTTC. Protein: CASSLALPLNGYTF.

There are a few counts of this clone. The rearrangement joins TRBV7-9 to TRBJ2-1; 9 nucleotides align to TRBD2. CDR3 size: 16 residues. Unmatched junction bases numbered 9, after V lost 1 base and J lost 8 bases. From germline, CDR1 is SEHNR and CDR2 FQNEAQ (reference sequence). The CDR3 sequence: CASSLGRGRDRDEQFF. The DNA of the CDR3 is TGTGCCAGCAGCTTAGGTCGCGGGAGGGATCGAGATGAGCAGTTCTTC.

A few counts support this clone. The rearrangement uses TRBV12-3 or TRBV12-4 and TRBJ2-7; 7 bases match TRBD1. V lost 3 bases to trimming and J lost 2 bases; unmatched junction nucleotides: 1. This CDR3 has 13 residues. CDR3 nucleotides: TGTGCCAGCAGTTTTGGGACAGCCTACGAGCAGTACTTC. Its protein product is CASSFGTAYEQYF.